The TCR beta chain described here comes from a study of blood T cell repertoires in COVID-19. Sequencing used immunoSEQ multiplex PCR; TCRdb keeps in-frame clones, though not all of them. The table records about 340,000 clones, approximately 86% of them present only once. The CDR3 length is 15 residues. Germline CDR1 reads SGHNT; CDR2 reads YENEEA. The junction had 2 bases not matched to a gene; V was cut back by 4 bases and J by 8 bases. This clone was counted a few times. Source material: peripheral blood. This receptor was obtained from a woman aged 60-70 years with COVID-19, enrolled during active disease. This chain uses TRBV11-3 with TRBJ2-1; TRBD2 matches 16 bases. CDR3 nucleotides: TGTGCCAGCAGCTCGGGACTAGCGGGGGGGCATGAGCAGTTCTTC. Amino acids: CASSSGLAGGHEQFF.